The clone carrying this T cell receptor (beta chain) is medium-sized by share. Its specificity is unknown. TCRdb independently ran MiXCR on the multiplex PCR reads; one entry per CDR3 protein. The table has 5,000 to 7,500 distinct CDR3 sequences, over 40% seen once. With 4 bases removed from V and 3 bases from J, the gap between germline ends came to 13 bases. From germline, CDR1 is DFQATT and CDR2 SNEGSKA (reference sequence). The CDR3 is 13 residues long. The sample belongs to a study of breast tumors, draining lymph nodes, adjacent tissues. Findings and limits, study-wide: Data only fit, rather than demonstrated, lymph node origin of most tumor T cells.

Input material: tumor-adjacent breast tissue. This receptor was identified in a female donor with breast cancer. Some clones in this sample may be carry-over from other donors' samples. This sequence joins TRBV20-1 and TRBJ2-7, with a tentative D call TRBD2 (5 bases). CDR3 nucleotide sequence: TGCAGTGCTACACCGGGAAAAGACTACGAGCAGTACTTC. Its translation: CSATPGKDYEQYF.